This T cell receptor beta chain was found in a study of T cells after yellow fever vaccination. General study results and limits: Boosting was followed by the reappearance of most primary-vaccination clones (about 97% CD4, about 90% CD8).

This CDR3 has 13 amino acids. With 3 bases removed from V and 4 bases from J, the gap between germline ends came to 7 bases. Template switching with 5'RACE generated the TCR cDNA and added a universal primer site and UMIs. Via MiXCR, TCRdb re-called the 5' RACE reads, giving one row per CDR3 protein. The profile shows some 300,000 distinct CDR3 sequences, 8.1% of them singletons. As concerns this clonotype: Its antigen is unknown.

This TCR was sampled from a man aged 18 to 29 who received the YFV17D yellow fever vaccine. The chain links TRBV12-3 or TRBV12-4 to TRBJ1-3, with D uncertain. The sequencing here drew on PBMCs, taken roughly 46 days after the first yellow fever vaccination. The CDR3 region has the DNA TGTGCCAGCAGTTTTGAGGAGGGAAACACCATATATTTT. It codes for CASSFEEGNTIYF.